This is a list of T cell receptor beta chains from one sample in a study of cytomegalovirus exposure and HLA in healthy donors. Data came from immunoSEQ multiplex PCR; TCRdb stores just in-frame clones and leaves some out. The sample holds about 62,000 clones, about 81% seen once. The specimen was PBMCs. The source is a woman in her 30s in good health and CMV-seronegative. CDR3s include the opening cysteine and the closing phenylalanine or tryptophan. Each record gives: D gene, clone size, V gene, J gene, CDR3 DNA, CDR3 protein. A D gene is named only where the DNA matches it firmly. A clone size is listed for some rows: how often the clone was seen (once, few, many), or a class if it is expanded.

d_call: TRBD1; clone_size: .; v_call: TRBV19; j_call: TRBJ1-1; cdr3_nt: TGTGCCAGTAGCACAGGGGGTCACACTGAAGCTTTCTTT; cdr3_aa: CASSTGGHTEAFF
d_call: .; clone_size: once; v_call: TRBV9; j_call: TRBJ2-1; cdr3_nt: TGTGCCAGCAGCGTAGATAACTTCTCCTACAATGAGCAGTTCTTC; cdr3_aa: CASSVDNFSYNEQFF
d_call: TRBD1; clone_size: .; v_call: TRBV7-3; j_call: TRBJ2-5; cdr3_nt: TGTGCCAGCAGCTTAAATCCCCGAAGAGGGGGCGGTGAGACCCAGTACTTC; cdr3_aa: CASSLNPRRGGGETQYF
d_call: .; clone_size: .; v_call: TRBV5-6; j_call: TRBJ2-5; cdr3_nt: TGTGCCAGCAGCTTCGTATCGTTGCAAGAGACCCAGTACTTC; cdr3_aa: CASSFVSLQETQYF
d_call: .; clone_size: .; v_call: TRBV19; j_call: TRBJ1-2; cdr3_nt: TGTGCCAGTTGCAAAGAAGAGGCGGCCTACGGCTACACCTTC; cdr3_aa: CASCKEEAAYGYTF
d_call: TRBD2; clone_size: .; v_call: TRBV4-1; j_call: TRBJ2-7; cdr3_nt: TGCGCCAGCAGCTCTAGCGGGAGTTGGGGCTACGAGCAGTACTTC; cdr3_aa: CASSSSGSWGYEQYF
d_call: .; clone_size: .; v_call: TRBV5-6; j_call: TRBJ2-2; cdr3_nt: TGTGCCAGCAGCTTGGGCGCGACCGGGGAGCTGTTTTTT; cdr3_aa: CASSLGATGELFF
d_call: TRBD2; clone_size: .; v_call: TRBV30; j_call: TRBJ2-1; cdr3_nt: TGTGCCTGGAGTGGGGTAGCGGGATTTAGCTCCTACAATGAGCAGTTCTTC; cdr3_aa: CAWSGVAGFSSYNEQFF
d_call: .; clone_size: .; v_call: TRBV19; j_call: TRBJ1-2; cdr3_nt: TGTGCCAGTAGTATAGCAACCAGGGAGGACTATGGCTACACCTTC; cdr3_aa: CASSIATREDYGYTF
d_call: .; clone_size: .; v_call: TRBV7-9; j_call: TRBJ2-7; cdr3_nt: TGTGCCAGCAGCTTTAGGGGCAGGGCCTTGGACGAGCAGTACTTC; cdr3_aa: CASSFRGRALDEQYF